This T cell receptor beta chain was found in a study of cytomegalovirus exposure and HLA in healthy donors. Whole-study results and caveats: Listed as cytomegalovirus-associated were 164 TCR beta chains.

As regards this clone: Antigen specificity is unknown.

Amplification used 60 Vbeta primers and 13 Jbeta primers. Profiled with immunoSEQ multiplex PCR; TCRdb holds only in-frame clones, not every one. The table includes fewer than 150,000 clones, around 76% detected once. Germline V gives CDR1 SNHLY, CDR2 FYNNEI. The CDR3 length is 12 residues. The V gene end was trimmed by 6 bases and the J gene end by 8 bases; junction bases not matched to a gene: 6. Sequencing was done on a sample of PBMCs. The TCR was taken from a man aged 60 to 69 in good health and CMV-seropositive. The chain employs TRBV2 and TRBJ1-2, with 7 bases lining up with TRBD1. Written as DNA, the CDR3 is TGTGCCAGCAGGACCAACAGGGGCGGCTACACCTTC. Translating it yields CASRTNRGGYTF.